The rows below give T cell receptor beta chains drawn from one sample of a study of a mutant IDH1 vaccine in newly diagnosed glioma. Their recognized antigens are unknown. The method was immunoSEQ multiplex PCR; TCRdb's version includes in-frame clones alone and lacks a portion of them. The sample shows about 21,000 clones, around 92% of them seen only once. The input for sequencing was PBMCs, taken from a glioma patient whose treatment included an IDH1 peptide vaccine. The receptor set was obtained from a woman between 40 and 55 years old with glioma. The CDR3 runs from the conserved cysteine through the conserved F or W. The D gene is left open where the match is weak. Clone size, where shown, is once, few, many, or a class for clones that have expanded.

J: TRBJ2-7; V: TRBV7-9; D: -; size: -; CDR3: CASSSPKEAAEQYF; DNA: TGTGCCAGCAGCTCACCAAAGGAGGCGGCGGAGCAGTACTTC
J: TRBJ2-1; V: TRBV6-1; D: -; size: -; CDR3: CASTDFYNEQFF; DNA: TGTGCCAGCACGGACTTCTACAATGAGCAGTTCTTC
J: TRBJ2-7; V: TRBV5-4; D: TRBD1; size: once; CDR3: CASSLGGQGANEQYF; DNA: TGTGCCAGCAGCTTGGGGGGACAGGGGGCCAACGAGCAGTACTTC
J: TRBJ1-6; V: TRBV7-2; D: -; size: -; CDR3: CASSLGYSPLHF; DNA: TGTGCCAGCAGCTTAGGTTATTCACCCCTCCACTTT
J: TRBJ2-7; V: TRBV10-1; D: -; size: -; CDR3: CASSDQTRSSYEQYF; DNA: TGCGCCAGCAGTGACCAGACAAGGAGCTCCTACGAGCAGTACTTC
J: TRBJ1-5; V: TRBV6-1; D: -; size: -; CDR3: CASSKQRISNQPQHF; DNA: TGTGCCAGCAGTAAACAGAGAATAAGCAATCAGCCCCAGCATTTT
J: TRBJ2-7; V: TRBV7-4; D: -; size: -; CDR3: CATTPGQGSPEQYF; DNA: TGTGCCACCACGCCCGGGCAGGGGAGCCCCGAGCAGTACTTC
J: TRBJ2-2; V: TRBV4-2; D: TRBD1; size: -; CDR3: CASSPGQGDTLRGGELFF; DNA: TGTGCCAGCAGCCCTGGACAGGGGGACACGCTAAGGGGCGGGGAGCTGTTTTTT
J: TRBJ1-4; V: TRBV5-1; D: -; size: -; CDR3: CASSGGGSNEKLFF; DNA: TGCGCCAGCAGCGGTGGGGGGTCTAATGAAAAACTGTTTTTT
J: TRBJ1-2; V: TRBV10-2; D: -; size: -; CDR3: CASSMGQPNYGYTF; DNA: TGCGCCAGCAGTATGGGACAACCTAACTATGGCTACACCTTC
J: TRBJ2-5; V: TRBV4-1; D: TRBD2; size: -; CDR3: CASSPHGLAQETQYF; DNA: TGCGCCAGCAGCCCCCATGGACTAGCCCAAGAGACCCAGTACTTC
J: TRBJ1-1; V: TRBV6-1; D: TRBD1; size: -; CDR3: CASSVTGTGNTEAFF; DNA: TGTGCCAGCAGTGTGACCGGGACAGGGAACACTGAAGCTTTCTTT
J: TRBJ1-2; V: TRBV15; D: TRBD1; size: -; CDR3: CATSRDGTASYTF; DNA: TGTGCCACCAGCAGAGATGGGACAGCGAGCTACACCTTC
J: TRBJ2-1; V: TRBV6-5; D: TRBD1; size: -; CDR3: CASSSRAGTGYNEQFF; DNA: TGTGCCAGCAGTTCACGAGCCGGGACAGGGTACAATGAGCAGTTCTTC
J: TRBJ1-1; V: TRBV7-2; D: -; size: -; CDR3: CASSVAGTLNTEAFF; DNA: TGTGCCAGCAGCGTAGCCGGGACATTGAACACTGAAGCTTTCTTT
J: TRBJ1-2; V: TRBV5-4; D: TRBD1; size: -; CDR3: CASSYRQGGYGYTF; DNA: TGTGCCAGCAGCTACCGACAGGGGGGCTATGGCTACACCTTC
J: TRBJ2-2; V: TRBV15; D: TRBD2; size: -; CDR3: CATQGTSETGELFF; DNA: TGTGCCACCCAAGGGACTAGCGAGACCGGGGAGCTGTTTTTT
J: TRBJ1-1; V: TRBV4-1; D: -; size: -; CDR3: CASSQEPSEAFF; DNA: TGCGCCAGCAGCCAAGAGCCCTCGGAAGCTTTCTTT
J: TRBJ1-3; V: TRBV19; D: -; size: few; CDR3: CASSPPGRRAGNTIYF; DNA: TGTGCCAGTAGTCCACCGGGACGACGGGCGGGAAACACCATATATTTT
J: TRBJ1-2; V: TRBV4-1; D: -; size: -; CDR3: CASSQPRGAYTF; DNA: TGCGCCAGCAGCCAACCCCGCGGTGCCTACACCTTC
J: TRBJ2-2; V: TRBV5-1; D: -; size: -; CDR3: CASSYQGPPAGELFF; DNA: TGCGCCAGCAGCTATCAGGGACCCCCAGCTGGGGAGCTGTTTTTT
J: TRBJ2-7; V: TRBV2; D: -; size: -; CDR3: CASGGDSSSYEQYF; DNA: TGTGCCAGCGGAGGGGACAGTTCCTCCTACGAGCAGTACTTC
J: TRBJ2-7; V: TRBV5-4; D: TRBD1; size: -; CDR3: CASSLGTGIGYEQYF; DNA: TGTGCCAGCAGCTTGGGGACAGGGATAGGCTACGAGCAGTACTTC
J: TRBJ2-7; V: TRBV14; D: -; size: -; CDR3: CASSRVYRSVYEQYF; DNA: TGTGCCAGCAGCCGGGTATACAGGTCGGTCTACGAGCAGTACTTC
J: TRBJ2-7; V: TRBV19; D: TRBD2; size: -; CDR3: CATSLAGAPHEQYF; DNA: TGTGCCACCTCACTAGCGGGAGCACCCCACGAGCAGTACTTC
J: TRBJ2-2; V: TRBV10-1; D: TRBD1; size: -; CDR3: CASKVQGRNTGELFF; DNA: TGCGCCAGCAAGGTACAGGGGCGGAACACCGGGGAGCTGTTTTTT
J: TRBJ2-7; V: TRBV10-1; D: TRBD1; size: -; CDR3: CASSGEGQGNYEQYF; DNA: TGCGCCAGCAGTGGAGAGGGACAGGGCAACTACGAGCAGTACTTC
J: TRBJ1-5; V: TRBV6-5; D: -; size: -; CDR3: CASSDSNQPQHF; DNA: TGTGCCAGCAGTGACAGTAATCAGCCCCAGCATTTT
J: TRBJ1-3; V: TRBV29-1; D: -; size: -; CDR3: CSVAQDTIYF; DNA: TGCAGCGTTGCCCAGGACACCATATATTTT
J: TRBJ1-2; V: TRBV7-8; D: -; size: -; CDR3: CASSPRRLNYGYTF; DNA: TGTGCCAGCAGCCCGAGGCGTCTGAACTATGGCTACACCTTC
J: TRBJ2-2; V: TRBV19; D: -; size: -; CDR3: CASSIRAETGELFF; DNA: TGTGCCAGTAGTATCCGGGCGGAAACCGGGGAGCTGTTTTTT
J: TRBJ2-3; V: TRBV6-5; D: -; size: -; CDR3: CASSSAGFTDTQYF; DNA: TGTGCCAGCAGTTCGGCGGGGTTCACAGATACGCAGTATTTT